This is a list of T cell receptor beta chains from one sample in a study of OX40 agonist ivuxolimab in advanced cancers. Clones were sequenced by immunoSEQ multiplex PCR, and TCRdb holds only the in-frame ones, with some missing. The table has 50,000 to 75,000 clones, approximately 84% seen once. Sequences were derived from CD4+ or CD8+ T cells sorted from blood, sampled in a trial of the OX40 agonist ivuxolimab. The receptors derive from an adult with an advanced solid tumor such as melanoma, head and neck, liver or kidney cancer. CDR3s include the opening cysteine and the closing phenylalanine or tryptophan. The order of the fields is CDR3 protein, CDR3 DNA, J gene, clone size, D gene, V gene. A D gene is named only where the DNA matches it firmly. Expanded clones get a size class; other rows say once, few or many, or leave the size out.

CASSSGDYEQYF,TGTGCCAGCAGCAGCGGGGATTACGAGCAGTACTTC,TRBJ2-7,-,TRBD2,TRBV7-8
CASRAGTGENYGYTF,TGTGCCAGCCGTGCCGGGACAGGGGAGAACTATGGCTACACCTTC,TRBJ1-2,few,TRBD1,TRBV6-1
CAWSVKGAIPEAFF,TGTGCCTGGAGTGTGAAGGGGGCTATCCCTGAAGCTTTCTTT,TRBJ1-1,few,TRBD1,TRBV30
CASSFSRGYEQFF,TGTGCCAGCAGCTTTTCCCGGGGGTATGAGCAGTTCTTC,TRBJ2-1,-,-,TRBV7-3
CASSIMRGPNEQFF,TGTGCCAGTAGTATAATGCGGGGACCGAATGAGCAGTTCTTC,TRBJ2-1,-,-,TRBV19
CSVEDPRPRRGEQFF,TGCAGCGTTGAAGACCCCCGACCCCGCCGGGGTGAGCAGTTCTTC,TRBJ2-1,-,-,TRBV29-1
CASSADVRTDTQYF,TGTGCCAGCAGTGCGGACGTCCGAACAGATACGCAGTATTTT,TRBJ2-3,-,-,TRBV2
CASSLNPGMNTEAFF,TGCGCCAGCAGCTTGAATCCGGGGATGAACACTGAAGCTTTCTTT,TRBJ1-1,-,-,TRBV5-1
CASSLRGDTNEKLFF,TGCGCCAGCAGCTTGCGAGGGGATACTAATGAAAAACTGTTTTTT,TRBJ1-4,-,-,TRBV5-1
CASSEAGGGYTF,TGTGCCAGCAGTGAAGCTGGGGGCGGCTACACCTTC,TRBJ1-2,-,-,TRBV2
CASSFSRGKTEAFF,TGTGCCAGCAGCTTTAGCAGGGGTAAGACTGAAGCTTTCTTT,TRBJ1-1,-,-,TRBV11-2
CASAQGANTEAFF,TGTGCCAGCGCCCAGGGGGCGAACACTGAAGCTTTCTTT,TRBJ1-1,once,TRBD1,TRBV9
CASSLSGNEQFF,TGTGCCAGCAGCTTATCCGGGAATGAGCAGTTCTTC,TRBJ2-1,-,-,TRBV11-2
CASSLWGLAYSTDTQYF,TGTGCCAGCAGCTTATGGGGACTAGCGTATAGCACAGATACGCAGTATTTT,TRBJ2-3,-,TRBD2,TRBV7-3
CASSLGRGGTDTQYF,TGTGCCAGCAGCTTAGGTAGGGGCGGGACAGATACGCAGTATTTT,TRBJ2-3,-,-,TRBV7-2
CASSSSVPGPYEQYF,TGTGCCAGCAGTTCCTCTGTGCCGGGGCCCTACGAGCAGTACTTC,TRBJ2-7,-,-,TRBV28
CASSLGFRPGGKRNTGELFF,TGTGCCAGCAGCTTAGGGTTCCGGCCAGGGGGGAAAAGGAACACCGGGGAGCTGTTTTTT,TRBJ2-2,-,-,TRBV7-3
CASSIEANSGNTIYF,TGTGCCAGTAGTATAGAGGCAAACTCTGGAAACACCATATATTTT,TRBJ1-3,-,-,TRBV19
CARAGPPVSGNTIYF,TGCGCCAGAGCAGGCCCTCCGGTCTCTGGAAACACCATATATTTT,TRBJ1-3,-,-,TRBV5-1
CASRPPGQGLRGYTF,TGCGCCAGCAGACCCCCGGGACAGGGCCTTCGGGGCTACACCTTC,TRBJ1-2,-,TRBD1,TRBV5-1
CASSSQTGGLGETQYF,TGCGCCAGCAGCTCCCAGACAGGGGGCTTGGGGGAGACCCAGTACTTC,TRBJ2-5,-,TRBD1,TRBV5-1
CAGARGPPPFYNEQFF,TGTGCCGGCGCGAGGGGGCCCCCACCCTTTTACAATGAGCAGTTCTTC,TRBJ2-1,once,TRBD1,TRBV7-2
CASSLGAGSPYEQYF,TGTGCCAGCTCCCTAGGGGCGGGAAGCCCCTACGAGCAGTACTTC,TRBJ2-7,-,-,TRBV18
CASSSSGRDTEAFF,TGTGCCAGCAGCTCCTCAGGGCGAGATACTGAAGCTTTCTTT,TRBJ1-1,few,-,TRBV7-3
CSVLQGPGDPKGYTF,TGCAGCGTTCTACAGGGACCAGGGGACCCGAAGGGCTACACCTTC,TRBJ1-2,-,-,TRBV29-1
CASSFVGPTEAFF,TGTGCCAGCAGTTTCGTCGGGCCCACTGAAGCTTTCTTT,TRBJ1-1,-,-,TRBV28
CASSFRERGDTQYF,TGTGCCAGCAGTTTCCGGGAGCGAGGAGATACGCAGTATTTT,TRBJ2-3,-,-,TRBV6-5
CASSKYGAGGVNIQYF,TGTGCCAGCAGCAAATATGGGGCAGGGGGCGTAAACATTCAGTACTTC,TRBJ2-4,-,-,TRBV21-1
CASSKGRDTYEQYF,TGTGCCAGCAGCAAAGGGAGGGATACCTACGAGCAGTACTTC,TRBJ2-7,-,-,TRBV21-1
CASSHGQKLRNEQFF,TGTGCCAGCAGCCACGGACAGAAACTACGAAATGAGCAGTTCTTC,TRBJ2-1,-,-,TRBV14
CASGGRSFNQPQHF,TGTGCCAGCGGGGGCAGGTCTTTTAATCAGCCCCAGCATTTT,TRBJ1-5,few,-,TRBV6-1
CASSQRTVLAKNIQYF,TGTGCCAGCAGCCAGAGGACTGTTCTAGCCAAAAACATTCAGTACTTC,TRBJ2-4,-,-,TRBV2
CASEQSPAENIQYF,TGTGCCAGCGAGCAGTCGCCTGCGGAAAACATTCAGTACTTC,TRBJ2-4,few,-,TRBV7-2
CASSLIGTGELFF,TGTGCCAGCAGCTTAATTGGCACCGGGGAGCTGTTTTTT,TRBJ2-2,-,-,TRBV7-6
CASSQPGRENTEAFF,TGTGCCAGCAGTCAGCCGGGACGGGAGAACACTGAAGCTTTCTTT,TRBJ1-1,-,-,TRBV5-4
CASSPRQGGDVQYF,TGTGCCAGCTCACCACGACAGGGGGGCGACGTTCAGTACTTC,TRBJ2-4,few,TRBD1,TRBV18
CATSREGRGRLSSYNEQFF,TGTGCCACCAGCAGAGAAGGCAGGGGGCGCCTGAGCTCCTACAATGAGCAGTTCTTC,TRBJ2-1,-,TRBD1,TRBV15
CASSLGRQGDEQYF,TGCGCCAGCAGCTTGGGCCGGCAGGGCGACGAGCAGTACTTC,TRBJ2-7,-,-,TRBV5-1
CASSFTTNYGYTF,TGTGCCAGCAGTTTCACGACTAACTATGGCTACACCTTC,TRBJ1-2,-,-,TRBV7-9